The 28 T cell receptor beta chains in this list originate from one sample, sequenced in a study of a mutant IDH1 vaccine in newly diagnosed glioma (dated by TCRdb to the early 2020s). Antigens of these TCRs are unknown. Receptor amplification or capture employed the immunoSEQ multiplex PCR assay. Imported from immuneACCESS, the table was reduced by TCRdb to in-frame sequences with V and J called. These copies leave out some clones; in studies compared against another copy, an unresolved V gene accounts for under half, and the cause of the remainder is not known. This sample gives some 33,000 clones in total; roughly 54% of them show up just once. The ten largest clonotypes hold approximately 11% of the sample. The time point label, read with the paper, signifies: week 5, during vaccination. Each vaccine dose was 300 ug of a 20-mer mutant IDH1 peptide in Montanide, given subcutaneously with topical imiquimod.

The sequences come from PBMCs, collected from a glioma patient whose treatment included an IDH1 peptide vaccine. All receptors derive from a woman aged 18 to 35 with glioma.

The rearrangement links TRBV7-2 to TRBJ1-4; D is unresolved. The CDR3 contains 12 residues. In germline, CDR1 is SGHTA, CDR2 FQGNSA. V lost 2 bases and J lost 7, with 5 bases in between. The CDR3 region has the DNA TGTGCCAGCAGCTTAAATCCTGAAAAACTGTTTTTT. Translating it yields CASSLNPEKLFF.

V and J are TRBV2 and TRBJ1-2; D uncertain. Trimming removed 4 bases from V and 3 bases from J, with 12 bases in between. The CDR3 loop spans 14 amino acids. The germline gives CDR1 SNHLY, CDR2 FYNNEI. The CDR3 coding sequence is TGTGCCAGCAGTGGTACGGCAGGACACTATGGCTACACCTTC. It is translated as CASSGTAGHYGYTF. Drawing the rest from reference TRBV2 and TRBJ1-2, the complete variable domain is EPEVTQTPSHQVTQMGQEVILRCVPISNHLYFYWYRQILGQKVEFLVSFYNNEISEKSEIFDDQFSVERPDGSNFTLKIRSTKLEDSAMYFCASSGTAGHYGYTFGSGTRLTVV.

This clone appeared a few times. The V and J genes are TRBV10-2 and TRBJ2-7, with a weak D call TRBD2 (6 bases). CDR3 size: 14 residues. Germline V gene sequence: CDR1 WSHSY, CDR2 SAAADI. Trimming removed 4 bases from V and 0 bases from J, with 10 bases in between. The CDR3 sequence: CASSAGTGSYEQYF. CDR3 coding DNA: TGCGCCAGCAGTGCGGGGACTGGCTCCTACGAGCAGTACTTC.

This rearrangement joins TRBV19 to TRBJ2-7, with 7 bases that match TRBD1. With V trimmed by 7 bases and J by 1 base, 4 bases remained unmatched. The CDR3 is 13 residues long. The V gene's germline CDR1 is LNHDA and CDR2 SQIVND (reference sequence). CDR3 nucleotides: TGTGCCAGTACCAAGACAGGGTCCTACGAGCAGTACTTC. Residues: CASTKTGSYEQYF.

The CDR3 DNA reads TGTGCCAGCAGTTCTAGCGGGGGGAGCGCAGATACGCAGTATTTT. It encodes CASSSSGGSADTQYF. The V and J genes are TRBV6-6 and TRBJ2-3; 11 bases line up with TRBD2. Germline CDR1 MNHNY, CDR2 SVGAGI (reference sequence). The V gene end was trimmed by 4 bases and the J gene end by 4 bases; junction bases not matched to a gene: 4. This CDR3 has 15 amino acids.

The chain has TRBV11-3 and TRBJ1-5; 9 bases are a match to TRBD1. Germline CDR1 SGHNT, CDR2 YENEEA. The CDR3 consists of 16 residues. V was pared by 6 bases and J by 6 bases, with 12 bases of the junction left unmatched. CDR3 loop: CASRKPGTGSGQPQHF. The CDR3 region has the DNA TGTGCCAGCAGGAAACCCGGGACAGGGTCGGGTCAGCCCCAGCATTTT.

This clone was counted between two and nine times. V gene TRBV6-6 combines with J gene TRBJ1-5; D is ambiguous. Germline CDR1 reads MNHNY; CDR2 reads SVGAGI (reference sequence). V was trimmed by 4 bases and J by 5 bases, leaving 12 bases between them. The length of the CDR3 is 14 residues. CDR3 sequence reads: CASSSAVVHQPQHF. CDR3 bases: TGTGCCAGCAGTTCGGCAGTAGTTCATCAGCCCCAGCATTTT.

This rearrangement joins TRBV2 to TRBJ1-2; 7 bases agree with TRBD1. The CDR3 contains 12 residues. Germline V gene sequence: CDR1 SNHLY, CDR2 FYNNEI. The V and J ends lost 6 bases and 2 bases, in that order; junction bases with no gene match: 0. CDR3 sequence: CASRGQNYGYTF. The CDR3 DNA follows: TGTGCCAGCAGGGGACAGAACTATGGCTACACCTTC. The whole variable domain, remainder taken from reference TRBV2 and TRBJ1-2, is EPEVTQTPSHQVTQMGQEVILRCVPISNHLYFYWYRQILGQKVEFLVSFYNNEISEKSEIFDDQFSVERPDGSNFTLKIRSTKLEDSAMYFCASRGQNYGYTFGSGTRLTVV.

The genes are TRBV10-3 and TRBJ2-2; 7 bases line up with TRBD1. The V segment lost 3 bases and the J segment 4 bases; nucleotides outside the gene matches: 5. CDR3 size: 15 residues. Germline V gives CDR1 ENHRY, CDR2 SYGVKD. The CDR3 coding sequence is TGTGCCATCAGTGAAACAGGGGAAGGCACCGGGGAGCTGTTTTTT. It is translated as CAISETGEGTGELFF.

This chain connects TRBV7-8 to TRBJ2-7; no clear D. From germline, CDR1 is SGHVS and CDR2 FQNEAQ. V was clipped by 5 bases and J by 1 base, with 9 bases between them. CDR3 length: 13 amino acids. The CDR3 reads CASSPDGSYEQYF. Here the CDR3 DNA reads TGTGCCAGCAGCCCTGACGGATCCTACGAGCAGTACTTC.

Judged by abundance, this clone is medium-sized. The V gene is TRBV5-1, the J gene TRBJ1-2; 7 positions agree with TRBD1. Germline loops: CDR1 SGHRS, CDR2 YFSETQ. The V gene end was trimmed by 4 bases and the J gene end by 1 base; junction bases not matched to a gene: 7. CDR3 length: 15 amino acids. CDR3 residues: CASSGGQEFNYGYTF. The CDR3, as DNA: TGCGCCAGCAGCGGAGGACAGGAGTTTAACTATGGCTACACCTTC.

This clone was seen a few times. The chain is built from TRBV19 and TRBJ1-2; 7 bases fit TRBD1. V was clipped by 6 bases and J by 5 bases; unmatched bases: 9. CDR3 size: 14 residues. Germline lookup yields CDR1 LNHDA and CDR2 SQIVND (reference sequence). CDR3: CASRLTGKRYGYTF. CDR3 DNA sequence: TGTGCCAGTAGGCTGACAGGGAAGAGGTATGGCTACACCTTC. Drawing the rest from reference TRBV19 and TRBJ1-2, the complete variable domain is DGGITQSPKYLFRKEGQNVTLSCEQNLNHDAMYWYRQDPGQGLRLIYYSQIVNDFQKGDIAEGYSVSREKKESFPLTVTSAQKNPTAFYLCASRLTGKRYGYTFGSGTRLTVV.

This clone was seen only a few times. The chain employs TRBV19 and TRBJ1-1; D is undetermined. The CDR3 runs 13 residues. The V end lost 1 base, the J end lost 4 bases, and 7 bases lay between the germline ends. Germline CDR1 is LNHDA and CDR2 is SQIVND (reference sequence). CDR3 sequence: CASSIGGSTEAFF. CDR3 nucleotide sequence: TGTGCCAGTAGTATAGGAGGGAGCACTGAAGCTTTCTTT.

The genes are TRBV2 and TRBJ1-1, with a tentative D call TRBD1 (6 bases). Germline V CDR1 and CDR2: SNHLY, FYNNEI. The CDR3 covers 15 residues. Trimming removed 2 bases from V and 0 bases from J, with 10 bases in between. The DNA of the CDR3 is TGTGCCAGCAGTGAAATGGGACACCTGAACACTGAAGCTTTCTTT. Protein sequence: CASSEMGHLNTEAFF.

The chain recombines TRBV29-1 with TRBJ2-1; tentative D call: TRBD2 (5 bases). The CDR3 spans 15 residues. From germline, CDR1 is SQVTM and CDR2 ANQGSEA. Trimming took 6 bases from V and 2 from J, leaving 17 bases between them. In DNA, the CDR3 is TGCAGCGTGGCTATGGAAGCGGTACCCTACAATGAGCAGTTCTTC. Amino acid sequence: CSVAMEAVPYNEQFF.

CDR3 in amino acids: CASSADRGTNEKLFF. In DNA, the CDR3 is TGTGCCAGCAGCGCAGACAGGGGGACTAATGAAAAACTGTTTTTT. The chain links TRBV13 to TRBJ1-4; 9 bases map to TRBD1. With V trimmed by 5 bases and J by 2 bases, 3 bases remained unmatched. The CDR3 length is 15 residues. From germline, CDR1 is PRHDT and CDR2 FYEKMQ (reference sequence).

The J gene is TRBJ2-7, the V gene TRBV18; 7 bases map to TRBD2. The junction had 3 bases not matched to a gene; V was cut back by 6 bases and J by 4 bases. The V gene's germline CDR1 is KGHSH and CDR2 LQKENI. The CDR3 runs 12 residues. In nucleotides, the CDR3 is TGTGCCAGCTCCGGGACTACATACGAGCAGTACTTC. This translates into CASSGTTYEQYF.

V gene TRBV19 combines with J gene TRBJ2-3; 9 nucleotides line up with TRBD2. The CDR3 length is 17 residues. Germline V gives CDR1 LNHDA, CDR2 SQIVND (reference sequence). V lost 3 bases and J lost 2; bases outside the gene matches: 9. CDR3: CASSIGLSGSPTDTQYF. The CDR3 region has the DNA TGTGCCAGTAGTATTGGCCTTAGCGGGAGTCCCACAGATACGCAGTATTTT.

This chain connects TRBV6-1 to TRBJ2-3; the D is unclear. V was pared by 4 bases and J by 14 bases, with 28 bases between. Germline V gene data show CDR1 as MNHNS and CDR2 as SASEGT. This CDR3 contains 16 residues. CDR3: CASSGRWNTNDPSWYF. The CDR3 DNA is TGTGCCAGCAGTGGCCGATGGAATACAAACGATCCGTCATGGTATTTT.

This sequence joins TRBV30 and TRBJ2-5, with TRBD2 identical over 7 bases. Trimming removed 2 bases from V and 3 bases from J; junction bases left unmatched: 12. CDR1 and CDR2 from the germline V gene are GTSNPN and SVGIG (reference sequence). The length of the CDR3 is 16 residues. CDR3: CAWSIKRGNGKETQYF. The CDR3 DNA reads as TGTGCCTGGAGTATAAAGCGGGGAAACGGAAAAGAGACCCAGTACTTC.

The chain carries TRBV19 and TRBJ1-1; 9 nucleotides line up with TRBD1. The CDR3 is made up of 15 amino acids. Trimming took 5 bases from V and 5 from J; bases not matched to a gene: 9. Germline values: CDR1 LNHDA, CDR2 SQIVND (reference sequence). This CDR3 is CASSFRDRVGTEAFF. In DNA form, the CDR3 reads TGTGCCAGTAGTTTCCGGGACAGGGTGGGAACTGAAGCTTTCTTT.

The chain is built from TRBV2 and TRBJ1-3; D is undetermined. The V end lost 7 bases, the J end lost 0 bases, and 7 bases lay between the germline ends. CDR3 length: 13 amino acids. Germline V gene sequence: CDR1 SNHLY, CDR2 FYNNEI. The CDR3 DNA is TGTGCCAGCAAAGGTAGCTCTGGAAACACCATATATTTT. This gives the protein CASKGSSGNTIYF.

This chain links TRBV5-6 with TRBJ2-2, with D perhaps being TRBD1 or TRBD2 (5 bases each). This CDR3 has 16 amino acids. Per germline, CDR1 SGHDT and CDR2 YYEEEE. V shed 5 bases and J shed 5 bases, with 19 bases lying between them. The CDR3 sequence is CASSIGTQFATGELFF. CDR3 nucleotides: TGTGCCAGCAGTATTGGGACCCAGTTTGCTACCGGGGAGCTGTTTTTT.

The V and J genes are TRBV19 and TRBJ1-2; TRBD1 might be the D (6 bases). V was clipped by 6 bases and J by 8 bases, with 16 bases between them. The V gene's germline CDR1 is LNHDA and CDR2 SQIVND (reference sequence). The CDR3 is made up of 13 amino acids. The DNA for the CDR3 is TGTGCCAGTAGGAATGGGGGGGCCGGGGGCTACACCTTC. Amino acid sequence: CASRNGGAGGYTF.

The CDR3: CASSAGGGTEAFF. In nucleotides, the CDR3 is TGTGCCAGCAGCGCGGGGGGGGGCACTGAAGCTTTCTTT. This chain uses TRBV25-1 with TRBJ1-1, with D tentatively TRBD1 (5 bases). The V end was cut by 6 bases, the J end by 4 bases, with 12 bases between. The CDR3 covers 13 residues. Germline V gene data show CDR1 as MGHDK and CDR2 as SYGVNS.

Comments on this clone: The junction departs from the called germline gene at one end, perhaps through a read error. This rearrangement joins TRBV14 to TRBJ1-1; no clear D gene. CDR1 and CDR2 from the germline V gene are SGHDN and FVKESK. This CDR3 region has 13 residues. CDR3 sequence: CACSQVGPVNVFF. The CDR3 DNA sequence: TGTGCCTGCAGCCAAGTAGGACCGGTGAATGTTTTCTTT.

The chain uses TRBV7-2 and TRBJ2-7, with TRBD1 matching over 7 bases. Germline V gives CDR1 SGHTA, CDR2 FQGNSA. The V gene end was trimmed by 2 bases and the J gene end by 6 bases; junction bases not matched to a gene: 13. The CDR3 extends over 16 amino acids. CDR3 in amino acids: CASSLRVDRIFAEQYF. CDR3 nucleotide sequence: TGTGCCAGCAGCTTAAGGGTGGACAGGATATTTGCCGAGCAGTACTTC.

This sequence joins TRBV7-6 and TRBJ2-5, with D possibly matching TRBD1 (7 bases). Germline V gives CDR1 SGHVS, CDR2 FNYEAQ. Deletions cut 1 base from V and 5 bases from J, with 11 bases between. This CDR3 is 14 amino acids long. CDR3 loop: CASSLGPGGETQYF. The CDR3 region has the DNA TGTGCCAGCAGCTTAGGGCCAGGGGGGGAGACCCAGTACTTC.